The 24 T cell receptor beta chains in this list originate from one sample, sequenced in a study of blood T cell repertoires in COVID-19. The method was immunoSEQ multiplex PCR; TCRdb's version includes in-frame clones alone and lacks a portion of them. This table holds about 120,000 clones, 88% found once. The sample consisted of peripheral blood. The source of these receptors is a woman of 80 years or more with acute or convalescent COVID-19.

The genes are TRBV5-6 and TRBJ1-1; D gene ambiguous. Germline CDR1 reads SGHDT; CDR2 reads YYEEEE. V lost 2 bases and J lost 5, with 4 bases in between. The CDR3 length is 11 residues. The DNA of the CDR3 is TGTGCCAGCAGCTTCAGAACTGAAGCTTTCTTT. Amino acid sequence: CASSFRTEAFF.

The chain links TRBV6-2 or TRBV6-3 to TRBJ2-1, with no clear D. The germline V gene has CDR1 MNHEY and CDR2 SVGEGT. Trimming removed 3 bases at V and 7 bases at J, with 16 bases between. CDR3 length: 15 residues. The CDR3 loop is CASSYSGLSRNEQFF. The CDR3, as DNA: TGTGCCAGCAGTTATTCGGGTCTTTCGAGGAATGAGCAGTTCTTC.

CDR3 sequence: CASSESQNSPLHF. CDR3 DNA: TGCGCCAGCAGTGAGTCGCAGAATTCACCCCTCCACTTT. J is TRBJ1-6 and V is TRBV10-1; D uncertain. Germline lookup yields CDR1 WNHNN and CDR2 SYGVQD (reference sequence). The CDR3 runs 13 residues. The V gene lost 0 bases and the J gene lost 7 bases, with 4 bases spanning the gap.

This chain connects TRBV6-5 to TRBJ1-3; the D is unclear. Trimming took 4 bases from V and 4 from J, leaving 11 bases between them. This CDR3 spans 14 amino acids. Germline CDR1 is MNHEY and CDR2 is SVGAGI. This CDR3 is CASSSSLRGNTIYF. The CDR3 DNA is TGTGCCAGCAGTTCAAGTCTGAGAGGAAACACCATATATTTT.

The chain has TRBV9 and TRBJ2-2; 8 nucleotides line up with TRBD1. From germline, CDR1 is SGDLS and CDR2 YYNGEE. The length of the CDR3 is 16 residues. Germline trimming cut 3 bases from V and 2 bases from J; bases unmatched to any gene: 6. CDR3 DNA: TGTGCCAGCAGCGCCTGGACAGGGAAAAACACCGGGGAGCTGTTTTTT. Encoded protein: CASSAWTGKNTGELFF. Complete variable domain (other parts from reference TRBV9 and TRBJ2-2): DSGVTQTPKHLITATGQRVTLRCSPRSGDLSVYWYQQSLDQGLQFLIQYYNGEERAKGNILERFSAQQFPDLHSELNLSSLELGDSALYFCASSAWTGKNTGELFFGEGSRLTVL.

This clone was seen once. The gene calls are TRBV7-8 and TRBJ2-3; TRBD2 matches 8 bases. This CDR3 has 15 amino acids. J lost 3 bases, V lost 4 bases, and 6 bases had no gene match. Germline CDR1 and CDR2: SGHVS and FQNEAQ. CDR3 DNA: TGTGCCAGCAGCTACGGGACTAGGAGGACAGATACGCAGTATTTT. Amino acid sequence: CASSYGTRRTDTQYF.

Written as DNA, the CDR3 is TGCGCCAGCAGCCCCGATACAGGGTTGGGAAACACCATATATTTT. Translated: CASSPDTGLGNTIYF. V is TRBV5-1 and J is TRBJ1-3, with a weak D call TRBD1 (6 bases). CDR1 and CDR2 (germline): SGHRS, YFSETQ. The CDR3 spans 15 residues. Trimming took off 4 bases at V and 4 bases at J, with 15 bases between the two ends.

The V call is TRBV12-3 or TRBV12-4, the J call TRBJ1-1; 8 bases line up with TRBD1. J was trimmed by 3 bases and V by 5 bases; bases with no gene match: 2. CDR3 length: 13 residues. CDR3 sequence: CASSRTGHTEAFF. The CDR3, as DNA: TGTGCCAGCAGTAGGACAGGGCACACTGAAGCTTTCTTT.

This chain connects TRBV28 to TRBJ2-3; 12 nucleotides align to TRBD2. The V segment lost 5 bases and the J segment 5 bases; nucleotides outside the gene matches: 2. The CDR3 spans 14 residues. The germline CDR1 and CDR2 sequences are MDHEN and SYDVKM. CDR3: CASSRLAGVDTQYF. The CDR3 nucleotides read TGTGCCAGCAGTCGACTAGCGGGAGTAGATACGCAGTATTTT.

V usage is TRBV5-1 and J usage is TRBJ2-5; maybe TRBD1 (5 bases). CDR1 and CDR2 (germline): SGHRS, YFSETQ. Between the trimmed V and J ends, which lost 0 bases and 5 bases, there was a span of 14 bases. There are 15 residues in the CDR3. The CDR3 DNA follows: TGCGCCAGCAGCTTGGAGCCAGGGTCAGGGGAGACCCAGTACTTC. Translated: CASSLEPGSGETQYF.

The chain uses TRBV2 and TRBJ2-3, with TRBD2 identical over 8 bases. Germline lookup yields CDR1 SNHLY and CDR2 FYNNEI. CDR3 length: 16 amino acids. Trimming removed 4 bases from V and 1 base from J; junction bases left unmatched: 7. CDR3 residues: CASSGPPGLGTDTQYF. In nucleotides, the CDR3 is TGTGCCAGCAGTGGTCCCCCGGGACTAGGCACAGATACGCAGTATTTT. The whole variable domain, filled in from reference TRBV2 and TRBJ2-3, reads EPEVTQTPSHQVTQMGQEVILRCVPISNHLYFYWYRQILGQKVEFLVSFYNNEISEKSEIFDDQFSVERPDGSNFTLKIRSTKLEDSAMYFCASSGPPGLGTDTQYFGPGTRLTVL.

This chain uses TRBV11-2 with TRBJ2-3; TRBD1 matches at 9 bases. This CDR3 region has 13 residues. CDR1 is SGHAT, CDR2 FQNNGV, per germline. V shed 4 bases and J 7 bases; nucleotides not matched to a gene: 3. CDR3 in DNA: TGTGCCAGCAGCTCCGACAGGGGGAATACGCAGTATTTT. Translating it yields CASSSDRGNTQYF.

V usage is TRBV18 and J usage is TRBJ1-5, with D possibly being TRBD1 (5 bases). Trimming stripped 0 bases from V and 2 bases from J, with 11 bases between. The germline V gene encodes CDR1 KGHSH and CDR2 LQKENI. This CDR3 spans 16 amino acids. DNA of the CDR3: TGTGCCAGCTCACCACCTGGGGGGAATGGCAATCAGCCCCAGCATTTT. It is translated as CASSPPGGNGNQPQHF.

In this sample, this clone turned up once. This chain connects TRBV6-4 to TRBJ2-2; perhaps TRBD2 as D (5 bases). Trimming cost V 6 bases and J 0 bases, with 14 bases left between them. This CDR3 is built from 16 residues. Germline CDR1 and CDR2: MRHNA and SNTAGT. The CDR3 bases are TGTGCCAGCAGCCCCGAGGGATCGGCGAACACCGGGGAGCTGTTTTTT. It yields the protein CASSPEGSANTGELFF.

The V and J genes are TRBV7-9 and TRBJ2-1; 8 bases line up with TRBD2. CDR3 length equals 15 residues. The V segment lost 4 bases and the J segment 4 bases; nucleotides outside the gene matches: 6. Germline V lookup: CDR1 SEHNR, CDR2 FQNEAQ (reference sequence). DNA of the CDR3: TGTGCCAGCAGCTATGGACTAGCAGATTACAATGAGCAGTTCTTC. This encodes CASSYGLADYNEQFF.

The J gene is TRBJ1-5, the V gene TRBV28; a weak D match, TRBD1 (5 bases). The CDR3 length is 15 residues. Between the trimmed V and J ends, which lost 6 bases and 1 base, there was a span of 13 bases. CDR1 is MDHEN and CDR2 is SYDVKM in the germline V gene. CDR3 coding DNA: TGTGCCAGCAGAGGGCAGGAGGGGAGCAATCAGCCCCAGCATTTT. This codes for CASRGQEGSNQPQHF.

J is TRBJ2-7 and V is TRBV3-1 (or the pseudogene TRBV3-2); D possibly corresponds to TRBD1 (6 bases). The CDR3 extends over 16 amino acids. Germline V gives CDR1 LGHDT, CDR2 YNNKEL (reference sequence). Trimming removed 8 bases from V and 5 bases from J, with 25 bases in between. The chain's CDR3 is CASDRGGARGKHEQYF. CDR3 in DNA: TGTGCCAGCGACCGAGGAGGAGCCAGGGGCAAACACGAGCAGTACTTC.

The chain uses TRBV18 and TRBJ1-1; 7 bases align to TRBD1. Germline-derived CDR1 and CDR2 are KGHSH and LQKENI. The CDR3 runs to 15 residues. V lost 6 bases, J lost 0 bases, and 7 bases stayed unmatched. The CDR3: CASSGDSYLNTEAFF. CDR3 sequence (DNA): TGTGCCAGCTCTGGGGACAGCTACCTGAACACTGAAGCTTTCTTT.

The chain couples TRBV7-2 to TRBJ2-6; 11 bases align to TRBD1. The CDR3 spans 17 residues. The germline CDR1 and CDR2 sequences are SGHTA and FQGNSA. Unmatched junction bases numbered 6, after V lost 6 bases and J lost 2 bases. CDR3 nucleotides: TGTGCCAGCAGGTCGCCGGGACAGGGGGCTGGGGCCAACGTCCTGACTTTC. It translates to CASRSPGQGAGANVLTF. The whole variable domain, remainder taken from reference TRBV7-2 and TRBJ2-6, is GAGVSQSPSNKVTEKGKDVELRCDPISGHTALYWYRQSLGQGLEFLIYFQGNSAPDKSGLPSDRFSAERTGGSVSTLTIQRTQQEDSAVYLCASRSPGQGAGANVLTFGAGSRLTVL.

The CDR3 protein is CASSELQGGYGYTF. CDR3 DNA: TGTGCCAGCAGTGAACTCCAGGGCGGCTATGGCTACACCTTC. The rearrangement uses TRBV6-1 and TRBJ1-2; the D gene is possibly TRBD1 (5 bases). Germline loops: CDR1 MNHNS, CDR2 SASEGT. The V gene lost 2 bases and the J gene lost 4 bases, with 11 bases spanning the gap. The length of the CDR3 is 14 residues.

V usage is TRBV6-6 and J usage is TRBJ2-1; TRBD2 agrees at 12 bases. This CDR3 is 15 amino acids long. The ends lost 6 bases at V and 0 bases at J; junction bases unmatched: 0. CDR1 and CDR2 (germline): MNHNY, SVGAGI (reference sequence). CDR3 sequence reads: CASRTSGSSYNEQFF. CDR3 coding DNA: TGTGCCAGCAGGACTAGCGGGAGCTCCTACAATGAGCAGTTCTTC.

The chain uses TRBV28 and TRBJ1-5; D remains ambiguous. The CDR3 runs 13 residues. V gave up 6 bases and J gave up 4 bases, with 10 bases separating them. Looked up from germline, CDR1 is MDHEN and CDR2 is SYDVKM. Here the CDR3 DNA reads TGTGCCAGCAGGGCAGGAGGAAATCAGCCCCAGCATTTT. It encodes CASRAGGNQPQHF.

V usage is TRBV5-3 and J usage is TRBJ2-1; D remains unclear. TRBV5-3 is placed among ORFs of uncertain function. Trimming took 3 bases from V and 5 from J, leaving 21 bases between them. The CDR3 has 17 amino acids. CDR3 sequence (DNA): TGTGCCAGAAGCTCCAACAACGCGACAAAACTCCACAATGAGCAGTTCTTC. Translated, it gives CARSSNNATKLHNEQFF.

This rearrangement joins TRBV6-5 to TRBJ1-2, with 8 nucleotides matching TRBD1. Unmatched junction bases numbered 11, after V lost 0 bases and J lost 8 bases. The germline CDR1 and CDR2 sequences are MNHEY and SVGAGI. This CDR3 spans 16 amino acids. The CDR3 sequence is CASSYSNGQDRDGYTF. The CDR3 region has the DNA TGTGCCAGCAGTTACTCAAACGGGCAGGACAGGGACGGCTACACCTTC.